The T cell receptor (beta chain) under discussion was sequenced for a study of T cells after yellow fever vaccination. This clonotype was found many times. The antigen is undetermined. The CDR3 is 16 amino acids. V was shortened by 2 bases and J by 3 bases, with 15 bases between the two germline ends. The germline V gene has CDR1 SGHTA and CDR2 FQGNSA. TCRdb re-analysed the 5' RACE reads in MiXCR, keeping a single row per CDR3 protein. Here the sample spans around 350,000 distinct CDR3 sequences, 11% being singletons. Study-level points and caveats: After the booster, 95% to 98% of CD4 and approximately 87% of CD8 primary-response clones were re-detected. Peaking on day 5 versus 15, the secondary response was faster but weaker.

The source of this sequence is a man aged 18 to 29 who received the YFV17D yellow fever vaccine. Sequenced material: PBMCs, taken on the day of the first yellow fever vaccination. This chain uses TRBV7-2 with TRBJ2-3; D unresolved. The CDR3 coding sequence is TGTGCCAGCAGCTTATGGACGGCAACTGGGACAGATACGCAGTATTTT. Translation: CASSLWTATGTDTQYF.